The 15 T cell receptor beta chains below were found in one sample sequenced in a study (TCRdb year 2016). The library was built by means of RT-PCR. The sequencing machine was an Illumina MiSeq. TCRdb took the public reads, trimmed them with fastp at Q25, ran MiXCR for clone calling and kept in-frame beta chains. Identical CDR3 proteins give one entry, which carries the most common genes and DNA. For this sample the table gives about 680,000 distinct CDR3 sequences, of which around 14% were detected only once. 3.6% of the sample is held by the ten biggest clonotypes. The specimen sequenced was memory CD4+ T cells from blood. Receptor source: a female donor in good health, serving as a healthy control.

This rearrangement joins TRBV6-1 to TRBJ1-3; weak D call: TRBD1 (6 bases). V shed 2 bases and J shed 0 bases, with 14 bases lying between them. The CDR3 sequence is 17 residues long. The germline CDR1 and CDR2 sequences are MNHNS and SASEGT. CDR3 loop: CASSELVRDISGNTIYF. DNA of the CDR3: TGTGCCAGCAGTGAACTGGTCCGGGACATCTCTGGAAACACCATATATTTT.

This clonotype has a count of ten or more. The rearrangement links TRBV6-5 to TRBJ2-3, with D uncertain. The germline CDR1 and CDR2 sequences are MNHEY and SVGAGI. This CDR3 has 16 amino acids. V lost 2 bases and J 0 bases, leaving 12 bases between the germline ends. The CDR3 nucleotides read TGTGCCAGCAGTTACGATGAATCCCCTAGCACAGATACGCAGTATTTT. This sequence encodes CASSYDESPSTDTQYF.

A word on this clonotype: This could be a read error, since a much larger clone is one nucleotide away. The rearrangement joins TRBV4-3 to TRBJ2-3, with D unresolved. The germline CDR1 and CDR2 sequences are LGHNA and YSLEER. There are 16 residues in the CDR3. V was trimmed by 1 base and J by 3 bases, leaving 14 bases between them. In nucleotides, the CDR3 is TGCGCCAGCAGCCAAGGACCGGCACGAGTGACAGATACGCAGTATTTT. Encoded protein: CASSQGPARVTDTQYF.

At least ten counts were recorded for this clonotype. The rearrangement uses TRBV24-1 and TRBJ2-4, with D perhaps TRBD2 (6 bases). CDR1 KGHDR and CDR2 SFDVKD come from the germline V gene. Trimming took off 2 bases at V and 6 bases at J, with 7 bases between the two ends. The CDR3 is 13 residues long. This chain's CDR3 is CATSDYGGNIQYF. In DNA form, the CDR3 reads TGTGCCACCAGTGATTACGGGGGAAACATTCAGTACTTC.

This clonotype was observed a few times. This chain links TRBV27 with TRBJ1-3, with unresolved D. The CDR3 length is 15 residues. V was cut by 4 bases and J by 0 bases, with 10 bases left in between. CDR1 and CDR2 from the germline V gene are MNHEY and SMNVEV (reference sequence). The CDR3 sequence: CASSYNGHSGNTIYF. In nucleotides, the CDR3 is TGTGCCAGCAGTTATAACGGTCACTCTGGAAACACCATATATTTT.

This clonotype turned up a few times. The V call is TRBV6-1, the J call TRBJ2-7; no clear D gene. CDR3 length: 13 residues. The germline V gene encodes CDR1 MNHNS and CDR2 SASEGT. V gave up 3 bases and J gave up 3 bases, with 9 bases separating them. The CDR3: CASSEAFFYEQYF. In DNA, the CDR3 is TGTGCCAGCAGTGAGGCATTCTTCTACGAGCAGTACTTC.

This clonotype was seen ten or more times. The CDR3 reads CAIRDRTENTGELFF. CDR3 nucleotide sequence: TGTGCCATCAGGGATAGGACAGAGAACACCGGGGAGCTGTTTTTT. This chain connects TRBV10-3 to TRBJ2-2, with TRBD1 as a possible D gene (6 bases). This CDR3 is built from 15 residues. Trimming cost V 6 bases and J 1 base, with 12 bases left between them. Per the germline V gene, CDR1 is ENHRY and CDR2 is SYGVKD.

The CDR3 DNA is TGTGCCGCGGCGGGACTCCATTACGAGCAGTACTTC. It yields the protein CAAAGLHYEQYF. The gene calls are TRBV6-1 and TRBJ2-7; a weak D match, TRBD2 (6 bases). The CDR3 has 12 amino acids. CDR1 MNHNS and CDR2 SASEGT come from the germline V gene. V lost 11 bases, J lost 4 bases, and 15 bases lay in between.

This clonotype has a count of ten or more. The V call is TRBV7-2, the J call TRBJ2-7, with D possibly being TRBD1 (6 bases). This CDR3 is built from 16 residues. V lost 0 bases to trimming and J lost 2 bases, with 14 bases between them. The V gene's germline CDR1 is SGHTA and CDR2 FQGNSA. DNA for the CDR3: TGTGCCAGCAGCTTAGCGGGACACCCGGCCACCTACGAGCAGTACTTC. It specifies CASSLAGHPATYEQYF.

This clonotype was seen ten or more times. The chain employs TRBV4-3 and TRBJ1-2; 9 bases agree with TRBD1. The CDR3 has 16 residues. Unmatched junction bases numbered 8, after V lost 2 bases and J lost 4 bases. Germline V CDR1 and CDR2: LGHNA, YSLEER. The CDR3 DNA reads TGCGCCAGCAGCCAAATAACCGGGACAGGGCTCTATGGCTACACCTTC. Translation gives CASSQITGTGLYGYTF.

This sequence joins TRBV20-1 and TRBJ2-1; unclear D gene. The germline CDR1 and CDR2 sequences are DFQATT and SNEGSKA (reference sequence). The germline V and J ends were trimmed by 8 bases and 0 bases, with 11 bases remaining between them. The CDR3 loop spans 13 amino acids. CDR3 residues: CSTVRSSYNEQFF. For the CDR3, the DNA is TGCAGTACTGTCAGGAGCTCCTACAATGAGCAGTTCTTC.

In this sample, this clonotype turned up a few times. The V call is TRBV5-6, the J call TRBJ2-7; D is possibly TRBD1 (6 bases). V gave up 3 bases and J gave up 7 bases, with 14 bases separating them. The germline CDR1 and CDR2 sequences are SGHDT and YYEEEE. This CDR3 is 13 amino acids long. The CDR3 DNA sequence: TGTGCCAGCAGCTCGTCAGGGGCGAGGGAGCAGTACTTC. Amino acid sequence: CASSSSGAREQYF.

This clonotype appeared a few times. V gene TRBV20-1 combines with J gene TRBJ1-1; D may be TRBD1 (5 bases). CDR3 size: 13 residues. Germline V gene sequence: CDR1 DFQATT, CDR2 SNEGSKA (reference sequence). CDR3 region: CSKIVQGYTEAFF. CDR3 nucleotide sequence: TGCAGCAAGATCGTCCAGGGCTACACTGAAGCTTTCTTT.

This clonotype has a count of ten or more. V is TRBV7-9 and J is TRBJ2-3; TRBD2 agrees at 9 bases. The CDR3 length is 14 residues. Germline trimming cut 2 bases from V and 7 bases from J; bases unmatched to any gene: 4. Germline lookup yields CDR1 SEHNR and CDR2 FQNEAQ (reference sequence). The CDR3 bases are TGTGCCAGCAGCTTACCAGCGGGGGGTCATACGCAGTATTTT. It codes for CASSLPAGGHTQYF. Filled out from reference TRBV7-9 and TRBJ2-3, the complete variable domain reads DTGVSQNPRHKITKRGQNVTFRCDPISEHNRLYWYRQTLGQGPEFLTYFQNEAQLEKSRLLSDRFSAERPKGSFSTLEIQRTEQGDSAMYLCASSLPAGGHTQYFGPGTRLTVL.

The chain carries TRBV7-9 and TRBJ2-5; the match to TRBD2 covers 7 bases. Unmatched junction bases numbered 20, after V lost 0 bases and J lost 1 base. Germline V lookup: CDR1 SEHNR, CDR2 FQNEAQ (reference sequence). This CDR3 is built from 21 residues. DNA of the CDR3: TGTGCCAGCAGCTTAGCGACGCCCAGCGGGATCCCGGGGGACCCCCAAGAGACCCAGTACTTC. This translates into CASSLATPSGIPGDPQETQYF.